These 2 T cell receptor beta chains originate from one sample sequenced in a study of blood T cells in healthy people across ages. Together with a sample-barcoded 5' primer, a J-beta primer mix was included in a second PCR lasting roughly 6 to 12 cycles. TCRdb reprocessed the 5' RACE reads with MiXCR, giving one entry per CDR3 protein. The sample has roughly 800,000 distinct CDR3 sequences; roughly 25% are singletons. The data were also submitted as part of a second study, on T cells of mothers and their children.

The sequenced sample consisted of blood. The receptors were sampled from a boy younger than 18 in good health.

This clonotype was picked up a small number of times. The rearrangement joins TRBV3-1 to TRBJ2-7; D is uncertain. CDR3 size: 13 residues. The V gene lost 1 base and the J gene lost 3 bases, with 7 bases spanning the gap. Germline V gene data show CDR1 as LGHDT and CDR2 as YNNKEL (reference sequence). The CDR3 coding sequence is TGTGCCAGCAGCCAAGCATCAGGCTACGAGCAGTACTTC. Encoded protein: CASSQASGYEQYF.

The chain carries TRBV5-8 and TRBJ2-1; 10 bases line up with TRBD1. Per the germline V gene, CDR1 is SGHTS and CDR2 is YDEGEE. The CDR3 is 13 amino acids. V lost 4 bases and J lost 8; bases outside the gene matches: 3. In DNA form, the CDR3 reads TGTGCCAGCAGCCTGGGACAGGGGTATGAGCAGTTCTTC. Protein: CASSLGQGYEQFF.